The rows below give T cell receptor beta chains drawn from one sample of a study of technical replicates of blood from a few donors. Clones were sequenced by immunoSEQ multiplex PCR, and TCRdb holds only the in-frame ones, with some missing. Found here are 75,000 to 90,000 clones, about 93% of them singletons; the top ten hold about 0.4%. Sequencing was performed on T cells isolated from PBMCs. These receptors all stem from a human donor in good health. Each CDR3 is given with its conserved first and last residue. D genes are given only for firm matches.

D gene | CDR3 length | J gene | V gene | CDR3 protein | CDR3 DNA
NA | 14 | TRBJ2-7 | TRBV7-9 | CASSLSQVSGEQYF | TGTGCCAGCAGCTTATCCCAGGTTTCAGGAGAGCAGTACTTC
NA | 13 | TRBJ2-7 | TRBV27 | CASIGFDSYEQYF | TGTGCCAGCATAGGGTTCGACAGTTACGAGCAGTACTTC
TRBD1 | 18 | TRBJ1-5 | TRBV4-2 | CASSQVSAIRQGDQPQHF | TGTGCCAGCAGCCAAGTCTCAGCGATTCGACAGGGGGATCAGCCCCAGCATTTT
NA | 15 | TRBJ1-5 | TRBV4-1 | CASSQERGMGQPQHF | TGCGCCAGCAGCCAAGAAAGGGGAATGGGTCAGCCCCAGCATTTT
TRBD2 | 15 | TRBJ2-7 | TRBV7-8 | CASSSGTSGSYEQYF | TGTGCCAGCAGCTCCGGGACTAGCGGATCCTACGAGCAGTACTTC
NA | 15 | TRBJ2-7 | TRBV6-5 | CASSLGVLSSYEQYF | TGTGCCAGCAGTCTAGGGGTCCTAAGCTCCTACGAGCAGTACTTC
TRBD1 | 16 | TRBJ1-5 | TRBV2 | CASSVDRVENNQPQHF | TGTGCCAGCAGTGTTGACAGGGTCGAGAACAATCAGCCCCAGCATTTT
TRBD2 | 16 | TRBJ2-1 | TRBV19 | CASSRSKSGIIQEQFF | TGTGCCAGTAGCAGGTCGAAAAGCGGGATCATCCAAGAGCAGTTCTTC
NA | 16 | TRBJ2-1 | TRBV28 | CASSLVGLPIYNEQFF | TGTGCCAGCAGTTTAGTTGGACTACCAATCTACAATGAGCAGTTCTTC
TRBD1 | 13 | TRBJ1-2 | TRBV19 | CASSRDRDYGYTF | TGTGCCAGTAGCCGGGACAGGGACTATGGCTACACCTTC
TRBD2 | 15 | TRBJ2-3 | TRBV27 | CASSLSIAGTDTQYF | TGTGCCAGCAGTTTATCGATAGCGGGAACAGATACGCAGTATTTT